This TCR beta chain was observed in a study of a mutant IDH1 vaccine in newly diagnosed glioma. The CDR3 is 14 amino acids. With V trimmed by 2 bases and J by 3 bases, 5 bases remained unmatched. The germline V gene encodes CDR1 SGHRS and CDR2 YFSETQ. Time point given: baseline, week 1 (first vaccination visit). Specified treatment: pre-vaccination baseline after standard-of-care therapy. Data came from immunoSEQ multiplex PCR; TCRdb stores just in-frame clones and leaves some out. This sample carries about 66,000 clones, approximately 86% of them seen once, and the ten largest clones take about 3%. This specimen consisted of PBMCs, obtained from a glioma patient treated with radiotherapy, temozolomide or both. J is TRBJ2-7 and V is TRBV5-1; 7 bases map to TRBD1. This clonotype originated in a man aged 25 to 45 with glioma. The CDR3 here is CASSFEGGIYEQYF. CDR3 bases: TGCGCCAGCAGCTTTGAAGGGGGCATCTACGAGCAGTACTTC.